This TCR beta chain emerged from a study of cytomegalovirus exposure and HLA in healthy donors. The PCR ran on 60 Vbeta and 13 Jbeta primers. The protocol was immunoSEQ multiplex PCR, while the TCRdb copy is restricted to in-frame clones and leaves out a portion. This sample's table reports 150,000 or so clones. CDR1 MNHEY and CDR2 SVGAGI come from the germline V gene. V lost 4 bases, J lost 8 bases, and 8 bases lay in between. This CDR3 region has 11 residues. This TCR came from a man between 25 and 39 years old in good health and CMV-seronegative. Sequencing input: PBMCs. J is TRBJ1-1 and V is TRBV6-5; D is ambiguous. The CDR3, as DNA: TGTGCCAGCAGTTCACGGGTGGAAGCTTTCTTT. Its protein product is CASSSRVEAFF.